The rows below give T cell receptor beta chains drawn from one sample of a study of T cell responses to AZD1222 COVID-19 vaccine. Libraries were prepared by immunoSEQ multiplex PCR; TCRdb keeps only in-frame clonotypes and omits some of them. This repertoire shows approximately 200,000 clones, 75% to 90% found once; its top ten account for 2.5% to 3%. Sample: peripheral blood, taken on day 0 of MenACWY control vaccination. The receptors here all came from an adult in good health. Both conserved end residues are trimmed from each CDR3.

CDR3 protein	J gene	CDR3 length	V gene
ASSPMDDYGYT	TRBJ1-2	11	TRBV6-5
ASSQVPGTGGGGTQY	TRBJ2-5	15	TRBV4-2
ASSQNSEQY	TRBJ2-7	9	TRBV3-1/TRBV3-2
ASSEGQGGYGYT	TRBJ1-2	12	TRBV6-4
ASSPRSGTDTQY	TRBJ2-3	12	TRBV7-9
AWSVAGQGRNGYT	TRBJ1-2	13	TRBV30
ASSFTGTSGTETQY	TRBJ2-5	14	TRBV28
ASSQDEGGGYT	TRBJ1-2	11	TRBV4-3
AIPYKAGELF	TRBJ2-2	10	TRBV10-3
ASSRRQGTYEQY	TRBJ2-7	12	TRBV5-4
ASSQEGGGRDYGYT	TRBJ1-2	14	TRBV4-3
ASSLADGPQH	TRBJ1-5	10	TRBV7-9
ASSWTSPSTDTQY	TRBJ2-3	13	TRBV6-5
ASSPGTSPQPGNEQF	TRBJ2-1	15	TRBV27
AWSVGAVYGYT	TRBJ1-2	11	TRBV30
ASSFPGLRHNSPLH	TRBJ1-6	14	TRBV28
AWRGGGGTEKLF	TRBJ1-4	12	TRBV30
ASSQEGGGQPQH	TRBJ1-5	12	TRBV3-1/TRBV3-2
ASSLIGEGWDEQF	TRBJ2-1	13	TRBV7-3
ASGLVKGVGGRNTGELF	TRBJ2-2	17	TRBV12-5
ASRRGGLEQY	TRBJ2-7	10	TRBV6-5
ASSWRLAHLNEQF	TRBJ2-1	13	TRBV6-2/TRBV6-3
ASSQEAPNSPLH	TRBJ1-6	12	TRBV4-3
ASSDRVGYT	TRBJ1-2	9	TRBV6-5
ASFRASGYNSPLH	TRBJ1-6	13	TRBV28
ATSDSNRRFPGELF	TRBJ2-2	14	TRBV24-1
ASSPPGPNTEAF	TRBJ1-1	12	TRBV9
ASSLGTSRYPQETQY	TRBJ2-5	15	TRBV28
ASSLGINEKLF	TRBJ1-4	11	TRBV12-3/TRBV12-4
ASSLSRTEKLF	TRBJ1-4	11	TRBV28
ASSQRQAYEQY	TRBJ2-7	11	TRBV7-9
ASSLSSPSELF	TRBJ2-2	11	TRBV27
ASSSKAWGRTDTQY	TRBJ2-3	14	TRBV27
ASRQGGIAF	TRBJ1-1	9	TRBV7-9
ASGTGATQY	TRBJ2-3	9	TRBV6-5
ASSQGLAGGPADTQY	TRBJ2-3	15	TRBV4-3
ASSERPDTQY	TRBJ2-3	10	TRBV2
ASSAAVGTEAF	TRBJ1-1	11	TRBV6-4
ASSPADFSGNTIY	TRBJ1-3	13	TRBV4-1
ASGGHEQY	TRBJ2-7	8	TRBV28
ASSIEVFGDRYNEQF	TRBJ2-1	15	TRBV3-1/TRBV3-2
ASSLALAGVETQY	TRBJ2-5	13	TRBV7-8